This TCR beta chain came from a study of human T cells and chemical hapten exposure. This clonotype was seen a few times. Its antigen is undetermined. The time point denotes: pre-sensitization, week 0. Treatment in this sample: therapeutic diphenylcyclopropenone sensitization with weekly scalp DPC. TCRdb processed the RACE reads anew with MiXCR; each CDR3 protein has one entry. The table lists roughly 80,000 distinct CDR3 sequences, roughly 15% of them singletons. The CDR3 covers 16 residues. Trimming cost V 3 bases and J 3 bases; bases outside gene matches: 7. Germline V gene data show CDR1 as DFQATT and CDR2 as SNEGSKA (reference sequence). Overall study results and limits: Large CDR3 similarity clusters arose significantly more often from expanded TCRs than from controls. Those TCRs sitting above 1 in 1000 frequency stayed the same with DPC sensitization.

This clonotype was sampled from a woman aged 45-59 years with alopecia areata. Some clones in this sample may be carry-over from other donors' samples. V is TRBV20-1 and J is TRBJ2-7; 14 nucleotides line up with TRBD2. Sequencing was performed on whole blood, taken in connection with sensitization to the hapten diphenylcyclopropenone (DPC). In DNA, the CDR3 is TGCAGTGCTAGGTCCGGGACTAGCGGGAGCGTCTACGAGCAGTACTTC. It encodes CSARSGTSGSVYEQYF.